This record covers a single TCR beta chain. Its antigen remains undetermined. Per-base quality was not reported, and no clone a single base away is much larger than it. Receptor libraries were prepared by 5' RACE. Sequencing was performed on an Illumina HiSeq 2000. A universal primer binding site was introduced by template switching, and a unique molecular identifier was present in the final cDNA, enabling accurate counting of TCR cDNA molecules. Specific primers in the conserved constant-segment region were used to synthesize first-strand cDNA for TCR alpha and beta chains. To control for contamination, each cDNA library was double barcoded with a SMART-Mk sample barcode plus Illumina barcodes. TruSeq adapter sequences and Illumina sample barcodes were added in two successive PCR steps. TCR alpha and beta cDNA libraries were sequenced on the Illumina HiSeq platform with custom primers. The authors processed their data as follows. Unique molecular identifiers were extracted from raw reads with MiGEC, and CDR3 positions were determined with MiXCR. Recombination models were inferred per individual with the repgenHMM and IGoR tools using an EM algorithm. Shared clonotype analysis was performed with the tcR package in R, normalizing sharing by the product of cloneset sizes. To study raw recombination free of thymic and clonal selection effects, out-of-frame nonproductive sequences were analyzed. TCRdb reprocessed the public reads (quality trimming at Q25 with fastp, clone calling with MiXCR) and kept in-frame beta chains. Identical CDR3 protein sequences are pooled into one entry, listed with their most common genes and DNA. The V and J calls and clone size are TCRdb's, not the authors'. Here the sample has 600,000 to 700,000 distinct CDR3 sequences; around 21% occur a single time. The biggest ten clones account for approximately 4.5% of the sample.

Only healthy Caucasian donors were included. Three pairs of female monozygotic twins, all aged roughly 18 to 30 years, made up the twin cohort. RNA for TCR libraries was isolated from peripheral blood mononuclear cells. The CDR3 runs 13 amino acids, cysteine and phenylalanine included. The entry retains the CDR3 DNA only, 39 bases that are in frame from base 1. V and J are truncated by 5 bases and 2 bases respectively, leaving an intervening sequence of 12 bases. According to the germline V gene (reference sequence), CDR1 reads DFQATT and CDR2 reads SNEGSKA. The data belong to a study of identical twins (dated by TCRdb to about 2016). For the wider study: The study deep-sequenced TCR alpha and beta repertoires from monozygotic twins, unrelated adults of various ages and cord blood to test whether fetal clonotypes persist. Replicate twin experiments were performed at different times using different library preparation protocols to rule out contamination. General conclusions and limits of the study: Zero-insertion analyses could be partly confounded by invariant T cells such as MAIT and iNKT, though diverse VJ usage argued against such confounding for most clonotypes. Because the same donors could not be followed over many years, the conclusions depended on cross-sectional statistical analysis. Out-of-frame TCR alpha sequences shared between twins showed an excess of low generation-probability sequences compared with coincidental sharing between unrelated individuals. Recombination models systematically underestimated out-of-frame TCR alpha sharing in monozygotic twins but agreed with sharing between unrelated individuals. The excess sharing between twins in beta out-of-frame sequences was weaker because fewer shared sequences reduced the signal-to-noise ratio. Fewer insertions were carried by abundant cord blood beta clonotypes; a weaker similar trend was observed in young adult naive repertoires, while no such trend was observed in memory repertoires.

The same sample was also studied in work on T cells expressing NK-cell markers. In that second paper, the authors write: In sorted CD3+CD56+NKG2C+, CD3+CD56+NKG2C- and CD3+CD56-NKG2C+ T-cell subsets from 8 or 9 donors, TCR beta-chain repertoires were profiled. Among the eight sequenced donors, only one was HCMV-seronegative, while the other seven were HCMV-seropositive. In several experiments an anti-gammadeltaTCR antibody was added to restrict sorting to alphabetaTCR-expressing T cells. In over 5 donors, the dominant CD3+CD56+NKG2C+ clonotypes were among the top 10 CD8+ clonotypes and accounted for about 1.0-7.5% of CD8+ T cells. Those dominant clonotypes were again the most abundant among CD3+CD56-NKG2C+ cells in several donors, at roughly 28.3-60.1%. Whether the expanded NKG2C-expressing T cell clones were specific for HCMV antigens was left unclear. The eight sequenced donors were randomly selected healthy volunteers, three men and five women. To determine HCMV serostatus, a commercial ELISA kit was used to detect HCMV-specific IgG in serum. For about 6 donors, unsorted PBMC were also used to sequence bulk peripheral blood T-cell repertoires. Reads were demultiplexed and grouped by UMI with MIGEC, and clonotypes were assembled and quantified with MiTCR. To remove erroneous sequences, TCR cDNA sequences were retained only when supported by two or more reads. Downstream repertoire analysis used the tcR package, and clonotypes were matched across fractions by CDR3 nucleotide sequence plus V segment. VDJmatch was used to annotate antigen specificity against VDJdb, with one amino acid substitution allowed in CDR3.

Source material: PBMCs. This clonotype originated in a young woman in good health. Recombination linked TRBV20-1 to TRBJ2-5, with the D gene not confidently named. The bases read TGCAGTGCTCCGCTAATCGTACAAGAGACCCAGTACTTC. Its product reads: CSAPLIVQETQYF.